This record covers a single T cell receptor (beta chain). Its antigen is unidentified. This record comes from a study of monozygotic twins with inflammatory bowel disease. The study's findings and limits: The existence of one strong signal or clonotype linked to IBD lacked support. Clonotype overlap with others was lower in IBD patients than in healthy twins, a difference that was greatest with disease activity.

cDNA synthesis was performed in eight separate reactions for each sample. Both TCRalpha and TCRbeta cDNA were subjected to two nested PCRs lasting around 15 and 10 cycles. TCRdb derives one entry per CDR3 protein from the 5' RACE reads, leaving out DNA. The sample table includes 300,000 to 350,000 distinct CDR3 sequences. Germline V gene sequence: CDR1 DFQATT, CDR2 SNEGSKA (reference sequence). The CDR3 runs 12 residues. This receptor was obtained from a human donor with ulcerative colitis or Crohn's disease, or a healthy co-twin of an affected twin (not recorded which). The chain links TRBV20-1 to TRBJ2-3. Input material: blood. The CDR3 region is CSVTKGPDTQYF.